Below, 14 T cell receptor beta chains from the same sample are listed, as sequenced in a study of cytomegalovirus exposure and HLA in healthy donors. With 60 Vbeta and 13 Jbeta primers, the PCR was carried out. TCRdb keeps only in-frame clones here, not all; method: immunoSEQ multiplex PCR. Of 200,000 to 250,000 clones in the sample, under 90% were seen once. The sequencing input was PBMCs. Receptors were obtained from a human donor in good health.

The chain carries TRBV18 and TRBJ2-3; D gene unclear. The CDR3 has 14 amino acids. V was cut by 6 bases and J by 2 bases, with 12 bases left in between. The germline CDR1 and CDR2 sequences are KGHSH and LQKENI. DNA of the CDR3: TGTGCCAGCTCCCCCATAGTCTCCACAGATACGCAGTATTTT. It codes for CASSPIVSTDTQYF. The full variable domain, with the rest looked up from reference TRBV18 and TRBJ2-3, is NAGVMQNPRHLVRRRGQEARLRCSPMKGHSHVYWYRQLPEEGLKFMVYLQKENIIDESGMPKERFSAEFPKEGPSILRIQQVVRGDSAAYFCASSPIVSTDTQYFGPGTRLTVL.

The gene calls are TRBV27 and TRBJ1-1, with a tentative D call TRBD1 (5 bases). This CDR3 has 14 residues. Looked up from germline, CDR1 is MNHEY and CDR2 is SMNVEV (reference sequence). Deletions cut 5 bases from V and 12 bases from J, with 22 bases between. The chain's CDR3 is CASSPNPGGREPFF. As DNA, the CDR3 is TGTGCCAGCAGTCCCAACCCCGGGGGGAGAGAACCTTTCTTT.

J is TRBJ2-5 and V is TRBV5-8, with a possible D match to TRBD1 (5 bases). Trimming stripped 2 bases from V and 5 bases from J, with 10 bases between. CDR1 and CDR2 (germline): SGHTS, YDEGEE. There are 13 residues in the CDR3. CDR3 sequence (DNA): TGTGCCAGCAGCTTTGACAGTGTGGAGACCCAGTACTTC. This sequence encodes CASSFDSVETQYF.

In its sample, this clone was seen once. The V and J genes are TRBV7-2 and TRBJ2-3, with 11 bases fitting TRBD2. Germline V gene sequence: CDR1 SGHTA, CDR2 FQGNSA. The CDR3 has 14 amino acids. Losses at the gene ends were 3 bases for V and 12 bases for J; bases not matched to a gene: 8. Written as DNA, the CDR3 is TGTGCCAGCAGCTTGACATTACTAGCGGGAGTCCAGTATTTT. Translation gives CASSLTLLAGVQYF.

This clone was found a few times. CDR3 DNA: TGTGCCAGCAGCTTGGGGACAGTCACTTCACCCCTCCACTTT. It specifies CASSLGTVTSPLHF. The chain links TRBV5-6 to TRBJ1-6, with D maybe TRBD1 (6 bases). CDR1 SGHDT and CDR2 YYEEEE come from the germline V gene. The CDR3 contains 14 residues. Trimming cost V 0 bases and J 9 bases, with 10 bases left between them.

The chain joins TRBV5-1 to TRBJ2-5; 9 bases are a match to TRBD2. The V segment lost 2 bases and the J segment 2 bases; nucleotides outside the gene matches: 4. Germline V gives CDR1 SGHRS, CDR2 YFSETQ. This CDR3 is built from 15 residues. CDR3 amino acids: CASSFTAGGQETQYF. The CDR3, as DNA: TGCGCCAGCAGCTTTACAGCGGGGGGACAAGAGACCCAGTACTTC.

The CDR3 sequence is CASSSSGVIQETQYF. Written as DNA, the CDR3 is TGTGCCAGCAGTTCCAGCGGGGTTATCCAAGAGACCCAGTACTTC. V and J are TRBV28 and TRBJ2-5, with 7 positions matching TRBD2. The germline V gene encodes CDR1 MDHEN and CDR2 SYDVKM. The CDR3 runs 15 residues. The J segment lost 1 base and the V segment lost 4 bases, leaving 6 bases of the junction unmatched.

The rearrangement uses TRBV5-1 and TRBJ2-5; 7 bases match TRBD1. The germline gives CDR1 SGHRS, CDR2 YFSETQ. The CDR3 loop spans 13 amino acids. V shed 0 bases and J 4 bases; nucleotides not matched to a gene: 0. CDR3 sequence: CASSLGTGETQYF. The CDR3 DNA follows: TGCGCCAGCAGCTTGGGGACAGGAGAGACCCAGTACTTC. The full variable domain, completed using reference TRBV5-1 and TRBJ2-5, is KAGVTQTPRYLIKTRGQQVTLSCSPISGHRSVSWYQQTPGQGLQFLFEYFSETQRNKGNFPGRFSGRQFSNSRSEMNVSTLELGDSALYLCASSLGTGETQYFGPGTRLLVL.

The chain has TRBV6-5 and TRBJ2-7, with 9 bases that match TRBD1. The CDR3 is made up of 12 amino acids. With V trimmed by 11 bases and J by 11 bases, 13 bases remained unmatched. Germline loops: CDR1 MNHEY, CDR2 SVGAGI. This CDR3 reads CASGTGFVEEYF. In DNA form, the CDR3 reads TGTGCCTCAGGGACAGGGTTCGTAGAGGAGTACTTC.

This chain connects TRBV29-1 to TRBJ1-4, with 8 positions matching TRBD1. CDR1 and CDR2 from the germline V gene are SQVTM and ANQGSEA. The junction had 12 bases not matched to a gene; V was cut back by 5 bases and J by 7 bases. This CDR3 has 15 residues. This CDR3 is CSVLLFRGQGEKLFF. CDR3 coding DNA: TGCAGCGTTCTTCTTTTCAGGGGGCAGGGTGAAAAACTGTTTTTT.

This clone was counted a few times. The chain joins TRBV5-4 to TRBJ2-5; 9 bases align to TRBD1. The end of the DNA fits TRBJ2-7 better, so the J call may be wrong. CDR1 is SGHNT and CDR2 is YYREEE in the germline V gene (reference sequence). The CDR3 spans 16 residues. In DNA, the CDR3 is TGTGCCAGCAGCTTGGGGCCGGGGACAGGGTCGTACGAGCAGTACTTC. This sequence encodes CASSLGPGTGSYEQYF.

As DNA, the CDR3 is TGTGCCAGCAGTGAAATGGGGAGAGGTTACGAGCAGTACTTC. Its translation is CASSEMGRGYEQYF. The chain recombines TRBV25-1 with TRBJ2-7; the D gene is possibly TRBD2 (5 bases). Germline CDR1 MGHDK, CDR2 SYGVNS. The V and J ends lost 2 bases and 4 bases respectively, with 12 bases between them. CDR3 length equals 14 residues.

The sample holds a few counts of this clone. The rearrangement uses TRBV7-9 and TRBJ2-5; D is undetermined. Germline-derived CDR1 and CDR2 are SEHNR and FQNEAQ (reference sequence). V gave up 3 bases and J gave up 5 bases, with 4 bases separating them. The CDR3 is 11 residues long. The CDR3 sequence is CASSFRETQYF. CDR3 nucleotides: TGTGCCAGCAGCTTCCGGGAGACCCAGTACTTC.

The CDR3 loop reads CASSLNKKNTEAFF. The CDR3 region has the DNA TGTGCCAGCAGTTTAAACAAGAAGAACACTGAAGCTTTCTTT. The J gene is TRBJ1-1, the V gene TRBV27; D gene uncertain. Deletions cut 2 bases from V and 1 base from J, with 8 bases between. Germline V gene lookup returns CDR1 MNHEY and CDR2 SMNVEV (reference sequence). The CDR3 covers 14 residues.